This T cell receptor beta chain was captured by sequencing in a study of PD-L1 blockade in urothelial cancer. Overall study: Across blood samples, T cells had a median count of around 150,000.

This clone was detected only once. The CDR3 spans 13 residues. Germline values: CDR1 SGHVS, CDR2 FQNEAQ. Trimming stripped 5 bases from V and 2 bases from J, with 9 bases between. PCRs each included synthetic TCR analog templates spiked in. This table comes from immunoSEQ multiplex PCR, and its TCRdb copy is limited to in-frame clones, with some not included. The table includes about 71,000 clones, 70% to 90% detected once. The chain combines TRBV7-8 with TRBJ2-5; no reliable D call. The sequenced sample was PBMCs, obtained around atezolizumab (anti-PD-L1) treatment. This TCR was sampled from a man aged 55-75 years with urothelial cancer. The CDR3 region has the DNA TGTGCCAGCAGCCAACTTACTCAAGAGACCCAGTACTTC. This encodes CASSQLTQETQYF.